The clone carrying this T cell receptor (beta chain) was seen ten or more times. The antigen is unknown. TCRdb re-called the 5' RACE reads with MiXCR, one entry per CDR3 protein. This table holds about 350,000 distinct CDR3 sequences, 20% to 25% found once. This CDR3 is 14 amino acids long. Germline V CDR1 and CDR2: SNHLY, FYNNEI. Trimming cost V 6 bases and J 2 bases, with 13 bases left between them. The data derive from a study of T-cell memory formation after mild COVID-19. Turning to the study itself: TCR clusters were mostly confined to one donor each. Study-wide results and caveats: From day 15 to 85, contracting clones were balanced between CD4 and CD8, whereas later expanders leaned toward CD4+.

This sequence joins TRBV2 and TRBJ2-5, with D perhaps matching TRBD2 (5 bases). Sequencing input: PBMCs or a T cell subset sorted from them (not recorded which). This sequence originates from a man between 18 and 29 years old who had mild COVID-19 (a few samples of this study predate the infection). Cell type and time point are not known. CDR3 amino acids: CASSRLTPQETQYF. CDR3 DNA: TGTGCCAGCAGCCGACTAACACCACAAGAGACCCAGTACTTC. The variable domain in full, with the rest retrieved from reference TRBV2 and TRBJ2-5, is EPEVTQTPSHQVTQMGQEVILRCVPISNHLYFYWYRQILGQKVEFLVSFYNNEISEKSEIFDDQFSVERPDGSNFTLKIRSTKLEDSAMYFCASSRLTPQETQYFGPGTRLLVL.